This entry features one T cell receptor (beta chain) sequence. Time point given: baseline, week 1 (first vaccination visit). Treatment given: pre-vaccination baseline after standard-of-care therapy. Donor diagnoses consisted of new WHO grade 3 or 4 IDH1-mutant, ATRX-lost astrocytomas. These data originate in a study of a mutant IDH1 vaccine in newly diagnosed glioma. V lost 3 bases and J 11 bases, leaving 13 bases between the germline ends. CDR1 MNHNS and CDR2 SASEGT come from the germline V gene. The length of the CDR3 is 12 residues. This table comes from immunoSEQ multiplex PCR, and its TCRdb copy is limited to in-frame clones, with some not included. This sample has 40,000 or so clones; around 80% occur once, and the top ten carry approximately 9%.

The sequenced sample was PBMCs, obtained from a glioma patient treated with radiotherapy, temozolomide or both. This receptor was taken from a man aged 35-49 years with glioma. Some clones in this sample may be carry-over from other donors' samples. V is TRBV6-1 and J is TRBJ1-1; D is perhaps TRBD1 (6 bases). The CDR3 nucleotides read TGTGCCAGCAGTGAGCGGACAGCTTCGGCTTTCTTT. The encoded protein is CASSERTASAFF.